These 6 T cell receptor beta chains share one sample of origin, sequenced in a study of T cell responses to AZD1222 COVID-19 vaccine. Produced via immunoSEQ multiplex PCR; TCRdb's table is partial and in-frame only. The sample has 100,000 to 150,000 clones, about 89% seen once. The sample here was peripheral blood, taken on day 0 of AZD1222 vaccination. The receptors were sampled from an adult in good health.

The chain employs TRBV7-8 and TRBJ2-1, with TRBD2 identical over 8 bases. The V and J ends lost 6 bases and 0 bases, in that order; junction bases with no gene match: 4. The CDR3 sequence is 15 residues long. Germline V gene sequence: CDR1 SGHVS, CDR2 FQNEAQ. CDR3 bases: TGTGCCAGCAGATACAGCGGGAGCTCCTACAATGAGCAGTTCTTC. Encoded protein: CASRYSGSSYNEQFF.

V gene TRBV7-2 combines with J gene TRBJ1-5; TRBD1 agrees at 8 bases. J gave up 6 bases and V 1 base, and 14 bases lay outside the gene matches. In germline, CDR1 is SGHTA, CDR2 FQGNSA. The CDR3 runs to 18 residues. The CDR3 DNA reads TGTGCCAGCAGCTTAGAAATGTGGACAGGGAAGGCAGGTCAGCCCCAGCATTTT. Amino acids: CASSLEMWTGKAGQPQHF.

This chain uses TRBV6-1 with TRBJ2-5; D may be TRBD2 (5 bases). The CDR3 totals 13 residues. The V end was cut by 0 bases, the J end by 9 bases, with 11 bases between. Germline loops: CDR1 MNHNS, CDR2 SASEGT. CDR3 nucleotide sequence: TGTGCCAGCAGTGAAGCGGGAGCGAGGGCCCAGTACTTC. Protein product: CASSEAGARAQYF.

V and J are TRBV27 and TRBJ2-1, with a tentative D call TRBD2 (6 bases). The V gene lost 1 base and the J gene lost 7 bases, with 11 bases spanning the gap. The V gene's germline CDR1 is MNHEY and CDR2 SMNVEV (reference sequence). The CDR3 loop spans 14 amino acids. CDR3 in DNA: TGTGCCAGCAGTTTATGGGCGGGGAAGAATGAGCAGTTCTTC. This encodes CASSLWAGKNEQFF.

V and J are TRBV6-5 and TRBJ1-2; D gene ambiguous. V lost 2 bases, J lost 8 bases, and 15 bases lay in between. Germline V gene sequence: CDR1 MNHEY, CDR2 SVGAGI. There are 14 residues in the CDR3. Written as DNA, the CDR3 is TGTGCCAGCAGTTACGCGCAGATTTATGGGGGCTACACCTTC. Translated: CASSYAQIYGGYTF.

The V gene is TRBV6-5, the J gene TRBJ1-5; no clear D gene. Germline lookup yields CDR1 MNHEY and CDR2 SVGAGI. The CDR3 totals 14 residues. V gave up 6 bases and J gave up 3 bases, with 12 bases separating them. CDR3 sequence: CASSLRGYNQPQHF. The CDR3 nucleotides read TGTGCCAGCAGCCTGCGGGGTTACAATCAGCCCCAGCATTTT.